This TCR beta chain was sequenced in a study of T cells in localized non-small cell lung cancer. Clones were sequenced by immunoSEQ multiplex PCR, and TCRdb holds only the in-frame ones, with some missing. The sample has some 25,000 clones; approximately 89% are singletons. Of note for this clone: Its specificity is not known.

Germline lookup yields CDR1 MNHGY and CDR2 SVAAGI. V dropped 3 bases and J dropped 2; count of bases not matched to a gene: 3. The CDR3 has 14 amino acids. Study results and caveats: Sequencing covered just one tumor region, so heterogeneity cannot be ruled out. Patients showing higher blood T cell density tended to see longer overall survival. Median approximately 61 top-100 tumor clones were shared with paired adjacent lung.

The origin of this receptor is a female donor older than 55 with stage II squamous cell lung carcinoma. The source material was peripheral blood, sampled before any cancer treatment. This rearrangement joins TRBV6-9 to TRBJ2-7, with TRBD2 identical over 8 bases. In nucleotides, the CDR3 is TGTGCCAGCAGTTACCCCGGGGGGGCCTACGAGCAGTACTTC. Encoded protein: CASSYPGGAYEQYF.